The sequence of this T cell receptor beta chain was determined in a study of blood T cell repertoires in COVID-19. Turning to the study itself: Sites across the United States, Italy and Spain contributed samples from acute and convalescent COVID-19. Nucleic acid was either cDNA or gDNA, and it came from T cells, B-cell-depleted T cells, or PBMCs.

In the authors' workflow: Nucleated cell counts were estimated from reference gene primer amplification. Libraries were prepared by immunoSEQ multiplex PCR; TCRdb keeps only in-frame clonotypes and omits some of them. V, J and clone size were drawn from that table, and D and trimming were deduced from the DNA. The sample shows about 150,000 clones, around 90% of them seen only once. V was clipped by 6 bases and J by 3 bases; unmatched bases: 14. In germline, CDR1 is MDHEN, CDR2 SYDVKM. CDR3 length: 17 amino acids. The V gene is TRBV28, the J gene TRBJ1-1; 9 bases line up with TRBD1. Sequencing was carried out using peripheral blood. This clonotype was sampled from a man aged 50 to 60 with acute or convalescent COVID-19. The CDR3, as DNA: TGTGCCAGCAGGCTTACCCGACAGGGGGTTCGCTACACTGAAGCTTTCTTT. Protein product: CASRLTRQGVRYTEAFF.